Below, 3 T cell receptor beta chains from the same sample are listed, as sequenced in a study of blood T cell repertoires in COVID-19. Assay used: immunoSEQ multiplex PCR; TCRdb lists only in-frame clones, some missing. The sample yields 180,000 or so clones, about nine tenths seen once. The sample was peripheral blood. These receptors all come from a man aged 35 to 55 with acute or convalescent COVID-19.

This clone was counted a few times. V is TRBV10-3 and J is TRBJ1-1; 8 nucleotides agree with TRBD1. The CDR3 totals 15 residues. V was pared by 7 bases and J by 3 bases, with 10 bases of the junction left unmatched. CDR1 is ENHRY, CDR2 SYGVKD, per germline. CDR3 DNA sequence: TGTGCCATCAATCTTTCAGGGGGCGGCTACACTGAAGCTTTCTTT. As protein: CAINLSGGGYTEAFF.

The chain's CDR3 is CASSLSSGYNEQFF. In DNA form, the CDR3 reads TGTGCCAGCAGCTTGTCTAGCGGGTACAATGAGCAGTTCTTC. The rearrangement joins TRBV5-5 to TRBJ2-1; TRBD2 aligns across 8 bases. Germline V gene lookup returns CDR1 SGHKS and CDR2 YYEKEE (reference sequence). The CDR3 is 14 amino acids. V shed 1 base and J 4 bases; nucleotides not matched to a gene: 1.

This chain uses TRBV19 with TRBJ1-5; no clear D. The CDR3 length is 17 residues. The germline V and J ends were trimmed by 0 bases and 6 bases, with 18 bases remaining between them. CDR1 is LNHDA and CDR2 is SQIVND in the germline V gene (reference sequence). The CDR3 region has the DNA TGTGCCAGTAGTATAGACGTCCAGCGGATCCGGGGTCAGCCCCAGCATTTT. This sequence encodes CASSIDVQRIRGQPQHF.